The rows below give T cell receptor beta chains drawn from one sample of a study of blood T cells in healthy people across ages. One entry per CDR3 protein results from TCRdb running MiXCR on the 5' RACE reads. The table records fewer than 700,000 distinct CDR3 sequences, around 43% of them present only once. The sequenced sample consisted of blood. All receptors come from a man older than 75 in good health. CDR3s include the opening cysteine and the closing phenylalanine or tryptophan. Each record gives: V gene, J gene, CDR3 protein.

>TRBV28|TRBJ2-1
CASSPPPRSQFF
>TRBV12-3/TRBV12-4|TRBJ1-5
CASSSRIDQPQHF
>TRBV6-2/TRBV6-3|TRBJ2-5
CASSLAGGTVEQYF
>TRBV6-6|TRBJ2-7
CASSWDLTGTGGEQYF
>TRBV6-2/TRBV6-3|TRBJ2-1
CASSPLGVFLFF
>TRBV7-9|TRBJ2-7
CASSFAGLTYEQYF
>TRBV7-2|TRBJ2-1
CASSLGTSGRGEQFF
>TRBV9|TRBJ1-1
CASSGQGRNTEAFF
>TRBV12-3/TRBV12-4|TRBJ1-4
CASSVQGALFEKLFF
>TRBV9|TRBJ2-1
CASSLGFGSGNEQFF
>TRBV11-2|TRBJ2-7
CASSITESSGYEQYF
>TRBV20-1|TRBJ1-1
CSASAPTGTEAFF
>TRBV29-1|TRBJ2-1
CSVVFMEGGPANEQFF
>TRBV7-2|TRBJ2-7
CASSSRVILNNEQYF
>TRBV6-2/TRBV6-3|TRBJ2-1
CASSNGGSYNEQFF
>TRBV6-4|TRBJ2-1
CASSAGLAGVSSYNEQFF
>TRBV28|TRBJ1-6
CASSSLSPLHF
>TRBV20-1|TRBJ2-7
CSAPGRRAPIEQYF
>TRBV20-1|TRBJ1-2
CSARDDRGSNYGYTF
>TRBV6-4|TRBJ2-3
CASSEGTGLADTQYF
>TRBV5-4|TRBJ2-5
CASSLGSTGETQYF
>TRBV13|TRBJ1-1
CASSLDGTGDLAFF
>TRBV7-2|TRBJ2-1
CASSQGVAVNSYNEQFF
>TRBV7-2|TRBJ2-3
CASRKQGASDTQYF
>TRBV7-9|TRBJ2-1
CASSSLGGTGVYNEQFF
>TRBV24-1|TRBJ2-5
CATSDQGAARETQYF
>TRBV7-8|TRBJ1-2
CASSLSLEGGYTF
>TRBV20-1|TRBJ2-1
CSAPRRGAYNEQFF